These 8 T cell receptor beta chains came from one sample sequenced in a study of blood T cell repertoires in COVID-19. Some clones are missing from TCRdb's copy, which holds only in-frame ones; the method was immunoSEQ multiplex PCR. Here the sample spans tens of thousands of clones, 88% being singletons. The specimen was peripheral blood. These receptor sequences come from a woman aged 70-85 years with acute or convalescent COVID-19.

This chain connects TRBV5-6 to TRBJ2-5; 10 bases match TRBD2. This CDR3 has 16 amino acids. After removal of 1 base from V and 4 bases from J, the junction contained 7 bases not matched to a gene. Germline CDR1 SGHDT, CDR2 YYEEEE. This CDR3 reads CASSLRSGGSRETQYF. As DNA, the CDR3 is TGTGCCAGCAGCTTGCGTAGCGGGGGGTCTAGAGAGACCCAGTACTTC. Based on the CDR3 plus reference TRBV5-6 and TRBJ2-5, the full variable domain is DAGVTQSPTHLIKTRGQQVTLRCSPKSGHDTVSWYQQALGQGPQFIFQYYEEEERQRGNFPDRFSGHQFPNYSSELNVNALLLGDSALYLCASSLRSGGSRETQYFGPGTRLLVL.

The chain is built from TRBV15 and TRBJ2-7; D may be TRBD1 (7 bases). Looked up from germline, CDR1 is LNHNV and CDR2 is YYDKDF (reference sequence). The CDR3 contains 17 residues. Trimming stripped 3 bases from V and 3 bases from J, with 21 bases between. CDR3 amino acids: CATSSHNQGGLVYEQYF. For the CDR3, the DNA is TGTGCCACCAGCAGCCATAATCAGGGGGGTCTAGTCTACGAGCAGTACTTC.

The chain combines TRBV28 with TRBJ1-1; perhaps TRBD1 as D (6 bases). Looked up from germline, CDR1 is MDHEN and CDR2 is SYDVKM. V was trimmed by 6 bases and J by 4 bases, leaving 12 bases between them. This CDR3 is built from 13 residues. CDR3 sequence reads: CASSLTGRTEAFF. CDR3 in DNA: TGTGCCAGCAGCTTGACAGGTCGCACTGAAGCTTTCTTT.

The chain uses TRBV18 and TRBJ2-1; tentative D call: TRBD1 (6 bases). Germline loops: CDR1 KGHSH, CDR2 LQKENI. V was pared by 6 bases and J by 1 base, with 7 bases between. There are 13 residues in the CDR3. The CDR3 sequence: CASSGQSYNEQFF. CDR3 bases: TGTGCCAGCTCTGGACAGTCCTACAATGAGCAGTTCTTC.

The gene calls are TRBV14 and TRBJ2-1; TRBD2 matches at 10 bases. In germline, CDR1 is SGHDN, CDR2 FVKESK. With V trimmed by 4 bases and J by 4 bases, 7 bases remained unmatched. This CDR3 has 16 amino acids. The CDR3: CASSPMTSGSYNEQFF. In DNA, the CDR3 is TGTGCCAGCAGCCCCATGACTAGCGGGTCTTACAATGAGCAGTTCTTC.

The chain carries TRBV4-2 and TRBJ2-1, with 11 bases identical to TRBD2. Germline V CDR1 and CDR2: LGHNA, YNFKEQ. Germline trimming cut 4 bases from V and 0 bases from J; bases unmatched to any gene: 11. This CDR3 comprises 19 residues. The CDR3 here is CASSPRGLADRNSYNEQFF. CDR3 DNA: TGTGCCAGCAGCCCCCGGGGACTAGCGGACCGGAACTCCTACAATGAGCAGTTCTTC.

V and J are TRBV29-1 and TRBJ2-3; the D gene is possibly TRBD2 (5 bases). Germline V gene lookup returns CDR1 SQVTM and CDR2 ANQGSEA. This CDR3 has 18 amino acids. Trimming took 7 bases from V and 0 from J, leaving 26 bases between them. CDR3 nucleotides: TGCAGCGCCACGCCGCTTCCGGGGTCGAGACAAAGCACAGATACGCAGTATTTT. It translates to CSATPLPGSRQSTDTQYF.

The chain combines TRBV7-8 with TRBJ1-3; tentatively, D is TRBD1 (6 bases). Germline V gene data show CDR1 as SGHVS and CDR2 as FQNEAQ. CDR3 length: 15 amino acids. V was cut by 3 bases and J by 0 bases, with 9 bases left in between. The DNA for the CDR3 is TGTGCCAGCAGCTTGGGAGGGGGCTCTGGAAACACCATATATTTT. It is translated as CASSLGGGSGNTIYF. Variable domain in full (rest from reference TRBV7-8 and TRBJ1-3): GAGVSQSPRYKVAKRGQDVALRCDPISGHVSLFWYQQALGQGPEFLTYFQNEAQLDKSGLPSDRFFAERPEGSVSTLKIQRTQQEDSAVYLCASSLGGGSGNTIYFGEGSWLTVV.